These 32 T cell receptor beta chains were sequenced from one sample in a study of cytomegalovirus exposure and HLA in healthy donors (dated by TCRdb to 2016 to 2017). The library was built by means of the immunoSEQ multiplex PCR assay. For the multiplex PCR, a mixture combining 60 forward primers for TCR Vbeta segments and 13 reverse primers for TCR Jbeta segments was used. TCRdb retrieved this table from immuneACCESS and kept in-frame rearrangements only. Not all clones are present; in checked studies, unresolved V genes account for under half, and no reason is known for the remainder. This sample holds fewer than 250,000 clones; approximately 70% were observed only once. The top ten clonotypes cover around 3.2% of the sample. Sequencing was performed on PBMCs. These receptors were collected from a woman aged 30 to 39 in good health and CMV-seropositive.

Concerning this clone itself: One end of the junction fails to match germline, which may point to a read error. The gene calls are TRBV5-1 and TRBJ2-7, with 7 bases fitting TRBD2. CDR1 is SGHRS and CDR2 is YFSETQ in the germline V gene. The CDR3 sequence is 19 residues long. The DNA for the CDR3 is TGCGTCAGCAGCTCTTGGGGAGAGGGGAGGGCCCTTGGGTCCTACGAGCAGTACTTC. Protein sequence: CVSSSWGEGRALGSYEQYF.

This chain links TRBV9 with TRBJ2-1, with 11 bases fitting TRBD1. Germline V gene sequence: CDR1 SGDLS, CDR2 YYNGEE. The CDR3 contains 15 residues. J was trimmed by 2 bases and V by 4 bases; bases with no gene match: 2. The CDR3 is CASSMGQGAYNEQFF. CDR3 nucleotides: TGTGCCAGCAGCATGGGACAGGGGGCCTACAATGAGCAGTTCTTC.

Of note for this clone: Other DNA sequences within the sample encode an identical CDR3. The rearrangement uses TRBV19 and TRBJ2-5; possibly TRBD2 for D (5 bases). This CDR3 contains 13 residues. Germline V gives CDR1 LNHDA, CDR2 SQIVND (reference sequence). Between the trimmed V and J ends, which lost 1 base and 5 bases, there was a span of 8 bases. CDR3 sequence: CASSIAGGETQYF. As DNA, the CDR3 is TGTGCCAGTAGTATAGCTGGCGGGGAGACCCAGTACTTC.

The chain uses TRBV25-1 and TRBJ2-3; 10 bases map to TRBD2. The CDR3 runs to 14 residues. Germline V gene data show CDR1 as MGHDK and CDR2 as SYGVNS. With 7 bases clipped from V and 0 bases from J, the junction kept 1 base outside the gene matches. The CDR3 loop reads CASKLAGSTDTQYF. The CDR3 DNA reads as TGTGCCAGCAAACTAGCGGGAAGCACAGATACGCAGTATTTT.

As DNA, the CDR3 is TGTGCCAGCAGTTCCTCACGGACAGGGGGTCTCTACGAGCAGTACTTC. Translation gives CASSSSRTGGLYEQYF. The V and J genes are TRBV27 and TRBJ2-7, with 10 bases identical to TRBD1. The V gene's germline CDR1 is MNHEY and CDR2 SMNVEV (reference sequence). The CDR3 length is 16 residues. V trimming: 4 bases; J trimming: 3 bases; junction bases outside the gene matches: 9.

The chain is built from TRBV10-1 and TRBJ1-1; 10 bases map to TRBD1. Germline loops: CDR1 WNHNN, CDR2 SYGVQD (reference sequence). Trimming took 10 bases from V and 1 from J; bases not matched to a gene: 3. The CDR3 consists of 13 residues. The CDR3 sequence is CATRDRGNTEAFF. The CDR3 bases are TGCGCCACAAGGGACAGGGGGAACACTGAAGCTTTCTTT.

This clone turned up a few times. V and J are TRBV6-7 and TRBJ1-2; TRBD1 matches at 7 bases. TRBV6-7 is an ORF; its function is uncertain. The CDR3 has 17 amino acids. The ends lost 0 bases at V and 0 bases at J; junction bases unmatched: 7. CDR3 in amino acids: CASSYSSQGTANYGYTF. The CDR3 coding sequence is TGTGCCAGCAGTTACTCGAGCCAGGGGACAGCTAACTATGGCTACACCTTC.

J is TRBJ2-3 and V is TRBV9; 9 nucleotides match TRBD2. CDR1 SGDLS and CDR2 YYNGEE come from the germline V gene. The J segment lost 0 bases and the V segment lost 3 bases, leaving 5 bases of the junction unmatched. The CDR3 is made up of 16 amino acids. In nucleotides, the CDR3 is TGTGCCAGCAGCGAGGGGACTAGCCTCAGCACAGATACGCAGTATTTT. It is translated as CASSEGTSLSTDTQYF.

This clone occurred a few times. The rearrangement links TRBV28 to TRBJ2-1; TRBD2 matches at 7 bases. Trimming cost V 2 bases and J 0 bases; bases outside gene matches: 10. The CDR3 consists of 18 residues. Germline V CDR1 and CDR2: MDHEN, SYDVKM. CDR3 amino acids: CASSLRWGGGSSYNEQFF. For the CDR3, the DNA is TGTGCCAGCAGTTTACGGTGGGGCGGCGGGAGCTCCTACAATGAGCAGTTCTTC.

The chain has TRBV5-5 and TRBJ2-7; 9 bases are a match to TRBD1. The ends lost 5 bases at V and 1 base at J; junction bases unmatched: 7. Germline-derived CDR1 and CDR2 are SGHKS and YYEKEE (reference sequence). CDR3 length: 15 residues. This CDR3 is CASSFSGTGSYEQYF. DNA for the CDR3: TGTGCCAGCAGTTTTTCCGGGACAGGGTCCTACGAGCAGTACTTC.

The chain has TRBV15 and TRBJ2-1, with a tentative D call TRBD2 (6 bases). Looked up from germline, CDR1 is LNHNV and CDR2 is YYDKDF (reference sequence). V gave up 5 bases and J gave up 4 bases, with 15 bases separating them. The CDR3 covers 15 residues. This CDR3 reads CATSGETSGYNEQFF. The CDR3 DNA reads TGTGCCACCAGCGGCGAGACTAGTGGGTACAATGAGCAGTTCTTC. Full variable domain (missing parts from reference TRBV15 and TRBJ2-1): DAMVIQNPRYQVTQFGKPVTLSCSQTLNHNVMYWYQQKSSQAPKLLFHYYDKDFNNEADTPDNFQSRRPNTSFCFLDIRSPGLGDTAMYLCATSGETSGYNEQFFGPGTRLTVL.

The CDR3 region is CASRAQGTGETQYF. The CDR3 nucleotides are TGTGCCAGCAGAGCACAGGGGACTGGGGAGACCCAGTACTTC. This chain links TRBV27 with TRBJ2-5; TRBD1 is a possible D gene (7 bases). V was clipped by 6 bases and J by 5 bases, with 16 bases between them. Germline V gene sequence: CDR1 MNHEY, CDR2 SMNVEV (reference sequence). The CDR3 length is 14 residues.

This chain uses TRBV27 with TRBJ2-3, with D possibly TRBD1 on 5 matching bases. Trimming shortened V by 2 bases and J by 7 bases, and 22 bases separated the two germline ends. The CDR3 totals 17 residues. Germline assignment: CDR1 MNHEY and CDR2 SMNVEV (reference sequence). This CDR3 is CASSLKNGARRSNTQYF. The CDR3 nucleotides read TGTGCCAGCAGTTTAAAGAATGGGGCACGGAGAAGTAATACGCAGTATTTT.

The chain carries TRBV29-1 and TRBJ1-5; TRBD1 might be the D (6 bases). The CDR3 has 13 amino acids. Looked up from germline, CDR1 is SQVTM and CDR2 is ANQGSEA. Deletions cut 3 bases from V and 7 bases from J, with 13 bases between. CDR3 coding DNA: TGCAGCGTTGACGCGGGGGGCCGGCAGCCCCAGCATTTT. Translating gives CSVDAGGRQPQHF.

The chain has TRBV7-9 and TRBJ2-1; 8 bases agree with TRBD1. The germline CDR1 and CDR2 sequences are SEHNR and FQNEAQ (reference sequence). Trimming at V came to 5 bases and at J to 7 bases, leaving 13 bases not matched to a gene. The CDR3 length is 16 residues. CDR3 amino acids: CASSLDLGQVWNEQFF. DNA of the CDR3: TGTGCCAGCAGCCTCGATTTGGGACAGGTGTGGAATGAGCAGTTCTTC.

The chain has TRBV19 and TRBJ1-5; 9 bases are shared with TRBD1. Germline values: CDR1 LNHDA, CDR2 SQIVND (reference sequence). The CDR3 length is 14 residues. The J segment lost 7 bases and the V segment lost 7 bases, leaving 8 bases of the junction unmatched. CDR3 amino acids: CASTGTGTGQPQHF. CDR3 nucleotides: TGTGCCAGTACTGGGACAGGGACAGGACAGCCCCAGCATTTT.

The chain carries TRBV15 and TRBJ1-4; D gene unclear. This CDR3 region has 16 residues. Germline loops: CDR1 LNHNV, CDR2 YYDKDF (reference sequence). Trimming took 1 base from V and 8 from J, leaving 17 bases between them. The CDR3 spells CATSRAGRARREKLFF. The DNA for the CDR3 is TGTGCCACCAGCAGAGCCGGACGCGCAAGGAGGGAAAAACTGTTTTTT. Full variable domain (rest looked up from reference TRBV15 and TRBJ1-4): DAMVIQNPRYQVTQFGKPVTLSCSQTLNHNVMYWYQQKSSQAPKLLFHYYDKDFNNEADTPDNFQSRRPNTSFCFLDIRSPGLGDTAMYLCATSRAGRARREKLFFGSGTQLSVL.

This clone was picked up one time. The genes are TRBV28 and TRBJ2-7, with D possibly TRBD2 on 5 matching bases. Germline values: CDR1 MDHEN, CDR2 SYDVKM. Trimming removed 3 bases from V and 5 bases from J, with 5 bases in between. The length of the CDR3 is 11 residues. As DNA, the CDR3 is TGTGCCAGCAGTTTGCGGGACGAGCAGTACTTC. Protein: CASSLRDEQYF.

CDR3 residues: CASSEASAYNEQFF. The CDR3 bases are TGCGCCAGCAGTGAGGCAAGCGCCTACAATGAGCAGTTCTTC. This chain connects TRBV10-1 to TRBJ2-1, with D unclear. Trimming took 2 bases from V and 2 from J, leaving 7 bases between them. Germline values: CDR1 WNHNN, CDR2 SYGVQD (reference sequence). This CDR3 is 14 amino acids long.

This clone has just a few counts. The rearrangement joins TRBV6-5 to TRBJ2-5, with a tentative D call TRBD2 (6 bases). The V and J ends lost 2 bases and 9 bases respectively, with 16 bases between them. CDR1 MNHEY and CDR2 SVGAGI come from the germline V gene. The CDR3 consists of 14 residues. CDR3 coding DNA: TGTGCCAGCAGTTACGTGGGCGGGGACCGACCCCAGTACTTC. The encoded protein is CASSYVGGDRPQYF.

This clone turned up a few times. The chain is built from TRBV23-1 and TRBJ2-3; TRBD2 is a possible D gene (6 bases). TRBV23-1 is assigned to the ORF class and has an uncertain function. The V gene lost 8 bases and the J gene lost 6 bases, with 18 bases spanning the gap. This CDR3 comprises 14 residues. CDR3 in amino acids: CASRRRGGSDTQYF. CDR3 in DNA: TGCGCCAGCCGCCGTCGGGGAGGTTCCGATACGCAGTATTTT.

The chain links TRBV28 to TRBJ2-2; D is uncertain. The CDR3 extends over 12 amino acids. Germline assignment: CDR1 MDHEN and CDR2 SYDVKM. Trimming shortened V by 3 bases and J by 7 bases, and 6 bases separated the two germline ends. In DNA form, the CDR3 reads TGTGCCAGCAGTTTTGAGGTCGGGGAGCTGTTTTTT. Its translation: CASSFEVGELFF.

The chain combines TRBV13 with TRBJ2-7, with TRBD1 identical over 7 bases. The CDR3 is 15 amino acids. CDR1 PRHDT and CDR2 FYEKMQ come from the germline V gene (reference sequence). Trimming removed 2 bases from V and 4 bases from J; junction bases left unmatched: 8. The CDR3 DNA sequence: TGTGCCAGCAGCTTACACCGGGACAGTAGGTACGAGCAGTACTTC. Translating gives CASSLHRDSRYEQYF.

CDR3 DNA sequence: TGTGCCAGCAGGGACCTCCTAGCCCAAGAGACCCAGTACTTC. This translates into CASRDLLAQETQYF. The chain links TRBV6-1 to TRBJ2-5, with a tentative D call TRBD2 (5 bases). This CDR3 comprises 14 residues. V was shortened by 6 bases and J by 1 base, with 12 bases between the two germline ends. In germline, CDR1 is MNHNS, CDR2 SASEGT.

The V gene is TRBV11-2, the J gene TRBJ1-1; possibly TRBD1 for D (6 bases). Germline loops: CDR1 SGHAT, CDR2 FQNNGV. Trimming removed 0 bases from V and 11 bases from J, with 13 bases in between. The CDR3 has 13 amino acids. The CDR3 region is CASSLDVWGHAFF. The CDR3 coding sequence is TGTGCCAGCAGCTTAGACGTGTGGGGGCATGCTTTCTTT.

This clone was counted a few times. The chain is built from TRBV29-1 and TRBJ2-2; unclear D gene. Germline loops: CDR1 SQVTM, CDR2 ANQGSEA. Trimming left V 7 bases short and J 4 bases short, with 10 bases between. The CDR3 contains 12 residues. CDR3 DNA: TGCAGCGGTTCGGGTCTCACCGGGGAGCTGTTTTTT. Translated: CSGSGLTGELFF.

The rearrangement joins TRBV6-5 to TRBJ1-2; TRBD1 matches at 7 bases. CDR1 is MNHEY and CDR2 is SVGAGI in the germline V gene. The CDR3 runs to 14 residues. J lost 8 bases, V lost 6 bases, and 12 bases had no gene match. The CDR3 region has the DNA TGTGCCAGCAGAGGCGGGACAGCCAGTGGGGGCTACACCTTC. Protein sequence: CASRGGTASGGYTF.

The V and J genes are TRBV10-3 and TRBJ2-7; 11 bases are shared with TRBD2. This CDR3 is 15 amino acids long. J lost 7 bases, V lost 3 bases, and 8 bases had no gene match. The germline V gene encodes CDR1 ENHRY and CDR2 SYGVKD. CDR3 in amino acids: CAISDIAGGPGEQYF. The CDR3 bases are TGTGCCATCAGTGACATAGCGGGAGGGCCGGGAGAGCAGTACTTC.

V is TRBV27 and J is TRBJ2-7; 7 bases match TRBD1. The ends lost 2 bases at V and 3 bases at J; junction bases unmatched: 1. The CDR3 contains 13 residues. Germline-derived CDR1 and CDR2 are MNHEY and SMNVEV (reference sequence). The CDR3 here is CASSLQGDYEQYF. Written as DNA, the CDR3 is TGTGCCAGCAGTTTACAGGGGGACTACGAGCAGTACTTC.

This clone was seen a few times. V usage is TRBV28 and J usage is TRBJ1-2, with 9 nucleotides matching TRBD1. The length of the CDR3 is 14 residues. The germline CDR1 and CDR2 sequences are MDHEN and SYDVKM. With V trimmed by 9 bases and J by 3 bases, 8 bases remained unmatched. CDR3 coding DNA: TGTGCCAGTGCCCCGGGACAGGGCCACTATGGCTACACCTTC. It codes for CASAPGQGHYGYTF.

The chain combines TRBV27 with TRBJ2-3; tentatively, D is TRBD1 (5 bases). This CDR3 region has 15 residues. With 5 bases removed from V and 1 base from J, the gap between germline ends came to 13 bases. CDR1 and CDR2 from the germline V gene are MNHEY and SMNVEV (reference sequence). CDR3 sequence (DNA): TGTGCCAGCAGTGAGCTCGACAGACGCACAGATACGCAGTATTTT. This gives the protein CASSELDRRTDTQYF.

This clone came up once. The rearrangement joins TRBV5-8 to TRBJ2-5; a weak D match, TRBD2 (7 bases). The DNA matches TRBJ2-7 better at its end, which makes the J call doubtful. The CDR3 runs to 15 residues. CDR1 and CDR2 (germline): SGHTS, YDEGEE. The CDR3 DNA is TGTGCCAGCAACCTTGGGGGCGGGAGTACCCACGAGCAGTACTTC. Translating it yields CASNLGGGSTHEQYF.